Each of the 32 T cell receptor beta chains below was sequenced from the same sample in a study of T-cell reconstitution after alpha-beta-depleted transplantation in children listed by TCRdb under 2016. Libraries came from PCR. For sequencing, an Illumina HiSeq 2500 was employed. To normalize quantification of the TCRbeta repertoire, the TCR libraries were built with molecular barcoding that relied on unique molecular identifiers. TCRdb reran the public reads through fastp at Q25 and MiXCR, keeping productive beta chains. Every entry covers one CDR3 protein and lists the most common genes and DNA from its rows. The sample includes about 610,000 distinct CDR3 sequences, with approximately 10% observed a single time. 3.5% to 5% of the sample is in the top ten clones. The sequenced sample was PBMCs from the stem cell graft donor, obtained from the stem cell graft. These receptors all come from a human donor who donated a stem cell graft to a child with acute myeloid leukemia.

The gene calls are TRBV29-1 and TRBJ1-3; tentatively, D is TRBD1 (5 bases). In germline, CDR1 is SQVTM, CDR2 ANQGSEA. The length of the CDR3 is 13 residues. Deletions cut 7 bases from V and 2 bases from J, with 12 bases between. This CDR3 is CSAGRGTGNTIYF. CDR3 sequence (DNA): TGCAGCGCTGGGAGGGGAACTGGAAACACCATATATTTT.

In this sample, this clonotype turned up many times. This chain links TRBV7-9 with TRBJ2-1; 8 bases map to TRBD2. V was clipped by 2 bases and J by 1 base; unmatched bases: 4. The CDR3 loop spans 16 amino acids. The germline V gene encodes CDR1 SEHNR and CDR2 FQNEAQ (reference sequence). The CDR3 nucleotides are TGTGCCAGCAGCTTATGGGGCGGGAGGTCCTACAATGAGCAGTTCTTC. Residues: CASSLWGGRSYNEQFF.

The V and J genes are TRBV20-1 and TRBJ2-2; 13 bases are shared with TRBD2. In germline, CDR1 is DFQATT, CDR2 SNEGSKA (reference sequence). Germline trimming cut 0 bases from V and 5 bases from J; bases unmatched to any gene: 9. The CDR3 loop spans 18 amino acids. This CDR3 is CSARDLQGLAGFTGELFF. The CDR3 coding sequence is TGCAGTGCTAGAGATCTCCAGGGACTAGCGGGATTTACCGGGGAGCTGTTTTTT.

The chain links TRBV20-1 to TRBJ2-1; TRBD2 matches 7 bases. Germline-derived CDR1 and CDR2 are DFQATT and SNEGSKA (reference sequence). The CDR3 loop spans 17 amino acids. V shed 1 base and J 3 bases; nucleotides not matched to a gene: 12. CDR3 DNA sequence: TGCAGTGCTAGAGGTTTGGCGGGAGATTTCGGCTACAATGAGCAGTTCTTC. This sequence encodes CSARGLAGDFGYNEQFF.

The V call is TRBV7-6, the J call TRBJ1-6; D is possibly TRBD1 (5 bases). Germline V gene data show CDR1 as SGHVS and CDR2 as FNYEAQ. V was pared by 3 bases and J by 9 bases, with 9 bases between. The CDR3 contains 13 residues. The CDR3 reads CASSFGGGSPLHF. CDR3 nucleotide sequence: TGTGCCAGCAGCTTCGGGGGGGGTTCACCCCTCCACTTT.

The chain joins TRBV6-5 to TRBJ1-6; unclear D gene. The germline gives CDR1 MNHEY, CDR2 SVGAGI. The V and J ends lost 2 bases and 7 bases respectively, with 12 bases between them. The CDR3 totals 15 residues. CDR3 sequence: CASSYGRGFNSPLHF. CDR3 DNA: TGTGCCAGCAGTTACGGACGAGGTTTCAATTCACCCCTCCACTTT.

The rearrangement links TRBV6-5 to TRBJ1-3; D is possibly TRBD1 (6 bases). Germline CDR1 reads MNHEY; CDR2 reads SVGAGI. CDR3 length equals 14 residues. Trimming removed 4 bases at V and 4 bases at J, with 11 bases between. The CDR3 here is CASSSTGTGNTIYF. The CDR3 DNA follows: TGTGCCAGCAGTTCAACAGGGACGGGAAACACCATATATTTT.

This clonotype has only a few counts. The J gene is TRBJ2-3, the V gene TRBV4-3; D gene uncertain. The CDR3 is made up of 15 amino acids. Trimming took 0 bases from V and 2 from J, leaving 9 bases between them. The germline CDR1 and CDR2 sequences are LGHNA and YSLEER. The CDR3 here is CASSQEVGLTDTQYF. CDR3 sequence (DNA): TGCGCCAGCAGCCAAGAGGTAGGGCTCACAGATACGCAGTATTTT.

This clonotype was seen only a few times. The rearrangement links TRBV20-1 to TRBJ1-2; D is unresolved. CDR3 size: 13 residues. CDR1 and CDR2 (germline): DFQATT, SNEGSKA (reference sequence). V was trimmed by 0 bases and J by 8 bases, leaving 13 bases between them. CDR3 protein: CSAREPVSEGYTF. The DNA for the CDR3 is TGCAGTGCTAGAGAGCCCGTCTCCGAGGGCTACACCTTC.

In the case of this clonotype: Likely a read error: the CDR3 ends without its conserved phenylalanine or tryptophan. The V gene is TRBV20-1, the J gene TRBJ2-1; the match to TRBD2 covers 8 bases. Germline CDR1 and CDR2: DFQATT and SNEGSKA (reference sequence). The CDR3 is 14 amino acids. J was trimmed by 5 bases and V by 4 bases; bases with no gene match: 7. The CDR3 loop is CSAKREGRNNEQFL. CDR3 in DNA: TGCAGTGCTAAACGGGAGGGCCGGAACAATGAGCAGTTCCTC.

This clonotype was seen a few times. The chain recombines TRBV18 with TRBJ2-7; either TRBD1 or TRBD2 may supply D (7 bases each). The CDR3 length is 14 residues. Trimming stripped 0 bases from V and 5 bases from J, with 11 bases between. The germline V gene has CDR1 KGHSH and CDR2 LQKENI. The DNA for the CDR3 is TGTGCCAGCTCACCACCTCAGGGGGGGAACGAGCAGTACTTC. Translated: CASSPPQGGNEQYF. Full variable domain (missing parts from reference TRBV18 and TRBJ2-7): NAGVMQNPRHLVRRRGQEARLRCSPMKGHSHVYWYRQLPEEGLKFMVYLQKENIIDESGMPKERFSAEFPKEGPSILRIQQVVRGDSAAYFCASSPPQGGNEQYFGPGTRLTVT.

The table lists this clonotype with many counts. This chain links TRBV28 with TRBJ1-2; D remains unclear. The CDR3 is made up of 15 amino acids. V shed 11 bases and J shed 2 bases, with 21 bases lying between them. Germline V gene sequence: CDR1 MDHEN, CDR2 SYDVKM. CDR3 residues: CAHTYLDGGNYGYTF. The CDR3 DNA reads TGTGCCCATACCTATCTAGACGGAGGGAACTATGGCTACACCTTC.

The CDR3 DNA follows: TGTGCCAGCAGTTATATGGGGTACAATGAGCAGTTCTTC. Encoded protein: CASSYMGYNEQFF. This chain joins TRBV6-6 and TRBJ2-1; D gene ambiguous. Germline V gene lookup returns CDR1 MNHNY and CDR2 SVGAGI (reference sequence). This CDR3 contains 13 residues. The ends were cut back, 3 bases at V and 4 bases at J, with 7 bases in the middle.

The chain employs TRBV5-1 and TRBJ2-2; TRBD1 or TRBD2 may be the D gene (6 bases each). The germline V gene has CDR1 SGHRS and CDR2 YFSETQ. The CDR3 runs to 15 residues. The V end lost 7 bases, the J end lost 7 bases, and 20 bases lay between the germline ends. The CDR3 sequence is CASYPGGAFDGELFF. The DNA of the CDR3 is TGCGCCAGCTATCCCGGGGGCGCGTTCGACGGGGAGCTGTTTTTT.

This sequence joins TRBV5-1 and TRBJ2-6; 7 nucleotides agree with TRBD1. V shed 3 bases and J 3 bases; nucleotides not matched to a gene: 6. Germline-derived CDR1 and CDR2 are SGHRS and YFSETQ. The length of the CDR3 is 16 residues. The CDR3 reads CASSSGQRHGANVLTF. The CDR3, as DNA: TGCGCCAGCAGCTCGGGACAGCGGCATGGGGCCAACGTCCTGACTTTC.

The rearrangement uses TRBV27 and TRBJ2-1, with a tentative D call TRBD1 (5 bases). Trimming shortened V by 4 bases and J by 7 bases, and 17 bases separated the two germline ends. This CDR3 contains 15 residues. Germline CDR1 MNHEY, CDR2 SMNVEV (reference sequence). The CDR3 spells CASSSLQGAGNEQFF. DNA for the CDR3: TGTGCCAGCAGTTCCTTGCAAGGGGCTGGGAATGAGCAGTTCTTC.

This clonotype was seen a handful of times. V gene TRBV20-1 combines with J gene TRBJ1-4, with D possibly TRBD1 on 6 matching bases. Between the trimmed V and J ends, which lost 7 bases and 8 bases, there was a span of 14 bases. The CDR3 has 12 residues. The germline V gene encodes CDR1 DFQATT and CDR2 SNEGSKA (reference sequence). The CDR3 loop is CSVKRGEEKLFF. The CDR3 coding sequence is TGCAGTGTAAAGAGGGGGGAAGAAAAACTGTTTTTT.

This chain joins TRBV12-3 or TRBV12-4 and TRBJ2-1, with D maybe TRBD1 (5 bases). Trimming shortened V by 7 bases and J by 5 bases, and 15 bases separated the two germline ends. The CDR3 contains 14 residues. CDR3 coding DNA: TGTGCCAGCACACAGGAAGGGGCCCACAATGAGCAGTTCTTC. It specifies CASTQEGAHNEQFF.

This clonotype has a count of ten or more. V gene TRBV6-1 combines with J gene TRBJ2-5; TRBD1 aligns across 11 bases. The V and J ends lost 5 bases and 5 bases, in that order; junction bases with no gene match: 10. CDR3 size: 16 residues. The germline CDR1 and CDR2 sequences are MNHNS and SASEGT. In DNA, the CDR3 is TGTGCCAGCAGTAAAATATCCGGGACAGGGGGGGAGACCCAGTACTTC. Translated: CASSKISGTGGETQYF.

This clonotype has only a few counts. The chain carries TRBV4-2 and TRBJ2-5; tentative D call: TRBD1 (6 bases). V lost 1 base to trimming and J lost 3 bases, with 9 bases between them. This CDR3 is built from 14 residues. From germline, CDR1 is LGHNA and CDR2 YNFKEQ. In DNA, the CDR3 is TGTGCCAGCAGCCAAGCCTGGACAGAAGAGACCCAGTACTTC. It codes for CASSQAWTEETQYF.

This clonotype has only a few counts. The CDR3 here is CASSSQGKKAYEQYF. In DNA, the CDR3 is TGTGCCAGCAGTTCACAGGGGAAGAAGGCCTACGAGCAGTACTTC. The gene calls are TRBV12-3 or TRBV12-4 and TRBJ2-7; 7 positions match TRBD1. CDR3 length: 15 residues. The ends lost 4 bases at V and 2 bases at J; junction bases unmatched: 8.

The rearrangement links TRBV4-1 to TRBJ2-7; D ambiguous. V gave up 0 bases and J gave up 5 bases, with 5 bases separating them. Germline values: CDR1 MGHRA, CDR2 YSYEKL. This CDR3 comprises 12 residues. The CDR3 region is CASSQEVDEQYF. CDR3 DNA: TGCGCCAGCAGCCAAGAGGTCGACGAGCAGTACTTC.

V and J are TRBV4-2 and TRBJ1-2, with 9 bases lining up with TRBD1. The CDR3 contains 15 residues. V lost 4 bases and J lost 2; bases outside the gene matches: 5. Germline assignment: CDR1 LGHNA and CDR2 YNFKEQ. In nucleotides, the CDR3 is TGTGCCAGCAGCCGTGGGGACAGGGAAAACTATGGCTACACCTTC. Translating it yields CASSRGDRENYGYTF.

On this clonotype: A read error is possible here, since a much larger clone lies one base away. The chain combines TRBV11-2 with TRBJ2-3; 7 nucleotides agree with TRBD2. Germline loops: CDR1 SGHAT, CDR2 FQNNGV. The CDR3 is 15 amino acids. The CDR3 DNA follows: TGTGTCAGCAGCTCTGAGCGGGATAGCACAGATACGCAGTATTTT. Protein: CVSSSERDSTDTQYF.

This clonotype was detected ten times or more. The chain employs TRBV29-1 and TRBJ2-1; 14 bases match TRBD2. The CDR3 sequence is 15 residues long. Germline V gene data show CDR1 as SQVTM and CDR2 as ANQGSEA. The trim removed 7 bases at V and 3 bases at J, leaving 5 bases unmatched. The CDR3 nucleotides are TGCAGCGCATGGACTAGCGGGAGGATCTACAATGAGCAGTTCTTC. It specifies CSAWTSGRIYNEQFF.

This clonotype has ten or more counts. The chain joins TRBV6-2 or TRBV6-3 to TRBJ1-2; D not resolved. The CDR3 is made up of 16 amino acids. The germline gives CDR1 MNHEY, CDR2 SVGEGT. Trimming stripped 8 bases from V and 6 bases from J, with 25 bases between. CDR3 nucleotide sequence: TGTGCCAGCGCATCTCCGGGGAAGGCGGGGTATGATGGCTACACCTTC. Its translation is CASASPGKAGYDGYTF.

The V call is TRBV15, the J call TRBJ2-5; D is perhaps TRBD2 (6 bases). V lost 0 bases, J lost 4 bases, and 15 bases lay in between. Germline V gene data show CDR1 as LNHNV and CDR2 as YYDKDF (reference sequence). The CDR3 has 16 residues. The CDR3 DNA is TGTGCCACCAGCAGAGATAATAGGAGGGGCAGAGAGACCCAGTACTTC. This translates into CATSRDNRRGRETQYF.

This clonotype was seen a few times. J is TRBJ2-3 and V is TRBV30, with 9 bases identical to TRBD2. Germline V gene data show CDR1 as GTSNPN and CDR2 as SVGIG (reference sequence). V shed 4 bases and J 10 bases; nucleotides not matched to a gene: 15. The CDR3 sequence is 15 residues long. Here the CDR3 DNA reads TGTGCCTGGAATGGGGGGGGGGCTAGCGGGAACGCGCAGTATTTT. This gives the protein CAWNGGGASGNAQYF.

This clonotype appeared a few times. V and J are TRBV7-2 and TRBJ2-7; TRBD2 agrees at 9 bases. Germline V CDR1 and CDR2: SGHTA, FQGNSA. J lost 2 bases, V lost 5 bases, and 7 bases had no gene match. CDR3 length equals 15 residues. The CDR3 loop reads CASSPFVAGAYEQYF. CDR3 coding DNA: TGTGCCAGCAGCCCCTTTGTAGCGGGGGCCTACGAGCAGTACTTC. The entire variable domain, with the rest obtained from reference TRBV7-2 and TRBJ2-7, is as follows: GAGVSQSPSNKVTEKGKDVELRCDPISGHTALYWYRQSLGQGLEFLIYFQGNSAPDKSGLPSDRFSAERTGGSVSTLTIQRTQQEDSAVYLCASSPFVAGAYEQYFGPGTRLTVT.

V and J are TRBV11-2 and TRBJ2-7, with TRBD2 matching 8 bases. The germline CDR1 and CDR2 sequences are SGHAT and FQNNGV. The V segment lost 5 bases and the J segment 3 bases; nucleotides outside the gene matches: 15. The CDR3 spans 17 residues. Written as DNA, the CDR3 is TGTGCCAGCAGCCGACACCCAGGGACTAGACCCCTCTACGAGCAGTACTTC. It encodes CASSRHPGTRPLYEQYF. Full variable domain (outside the CDR3, taken from reference TRBV11-2 and TRBJ2-7): EAGVAQSPRYKIIEKRQSVAFWCNPISGHATLYWYQQILGQGPKLLIQFQNNGVVDDSQLPKDRFSAERLKGVDSTLKIQPAKLEDSAVYLCASSRHPGTRPLYEQYFGPGTRLTVT.

A few counts support this clonotype. The V call is TRBV7-2, the J call TRBJ1-6; unclear D gene. Trimming stripped 1 base from V and 11 bases from J, with 9 bases between. Per the germline V gene, CDR1 is SGHTA and CDR2 is FQGNSA. CDR3 size: 13 residues. CDR3 region: CASSLVSRPPLHF. CDR3 in DNA: TGTGCCAGCAGCTTAGTGTCGAGGCCACCCCTCCACTTT.

This clonotype has a handful of counts. V usage is TRBV2 and J usage is TRBJ2-5; 7 bases map to TRBD1. J lost 4 bases, V lost 5 bases, and 4 bases had no gene match. There are 13 residues in the CDR3. Germline CDR1 and CDR2: SNHLY and FYNNEI. CDR3 coding DNA: TGTGCCAGCAGTTACTACAGGGGAGAGACCCAGTACTTC. Its protein product is CASSYYRGETQYF.